The 18 T cell receptor beta chains in this list originate from one sample, sequenced in a study of T cell repertoires in cytomegalovirus infection. TCRdb passed the reads through MiXCR, listing each CDR3 protein once. The repertoire holds 110,000 or so distinct CDR3 sequences, about 33% seen once, with roughly 40% in the top ten. These receptors lack a known antigen. The sample consisted of CD8+ T cells from cultured PBMCs, taken from culture after CMV antigen stimulation. Receptors originate from a human donor in good health (CMV status not recorded). Some clones in this sample may be carry-over from other donors' samples.

This clonotype showed up just a few times. The chain recombines TRBV6-6 with TRBJ1-3; perhaps TRBD1 as D (5 bases). V shed 5 bases and J shed 0 bases, with 14 bases lying between them. Germline-derived CDR1 and CDR2 are MNHNY and SVGAGI (reference sequence). This CDR3 has 16 residues. CDR3 coding DNA: TGTGCCAGCAGTCGGATGACAGAAACCTCTGGAAACACCATATATTTT. Protein sequence: CASSRMTETSGNTIYF.

Only a few counts were recorded for this clonotype. The V and J genes are TRBV27 and TRBJ1-5; 7 nucleotides agree with TRBD1. J lost 3 bases, V lost 6 bases, and 5 bases had no gene match. CDR1 and CDR2 (germline): MNHEY, SMNVEV (reference sequence). The CDR3 loop spans 14 amino acids. In DNA, the CDR3 is TGTGCCAGCAGCCCGGGACAGATCAATCAGCCCCAGCATTTT. Protein: CASSPGQINQPQHF.

The chain is built from TRBV4-1 and TRBJ2-7; 8 bases fit TRBD1. Per germline, CDR1 MGHRA and CDR2 YSYEKL. This CDR3 region has 15 residues. The trim removed 1 base at V and 2 bases at J, leaving 4 bases unmatched. The CDR3 sequence: CASSQVGQGTYEQYF. The CDR3 DNA is TGCGCCAGCAGCCAAGTTGGACAGGGTACCTACGAGCAGTACTTC.

In its sample, this clonotype was seen a few times. The V call is TRBV20-1, the J call TRBJ2-1; tentatively, D is TRBD1 or TRBD2 (6 bases each). This CDR3 contains 15 residues. Trimming shortened V by 0 bases and J by 7 bases, and 16 bases separated the two germline ends. Per germline, CDR1 DFQATT and CDR2 SNEGSKA (reference sequence). The CDR3 DNA follows: TGCAGTGCTAGAGATCGACGGGGGCCAAAAAATGAGCAGTTCTTC. Its translation is CSARDRRGPKNEQFF.

The chain carries TRBV15 and TRBJ2-7; 9 nucleotides match TRBD1. CDR3 length: 13 residues. Trimming took 3 bases from V and 5 from J; bases not matched to a gene: 2. The V gene's germline CDR1 is LNHNV and CDR2 YYDKDF (reference sequence). Here the CDR3 DNA reads TGTGCCACCAGCAGGGACAGGGGCCACGAGCAGTACTTC. It is translated as CATSRDRGHEQYF.

This clonotype was observed a few times. The CDR3 region has the DNA TGTGCTAGTGGTTTACAATACAATGAGCAGTTCTTC. The encoded protein is CASGLQYNEQFF. The gene calls are TRBV12-5 and TRBJ2-1, with D unresolved. This CDR3 contains 12 residues. V was cut by 3 bases and J by 4 bases, with 4 bases left in between. The germline CDR1 and CDR2 sequences are LGHNT and FRNRAP.

This chain connects TRBV4-1 to TRBJ1-4, with no clear D. The CDR3 consists of 14 residues. Per the germline V gene, CDR1 is MGHRA and CDR2 is YSYEKL. V lost 8 bases, J lost 0 bases, and 10 bases lay in between. CDR3: CASLDPATNEKLFF. CDR3 DNA sequence: TGCGCCAGCCTTGACCCAGCAACTAATGAAAAACTGTTTTTT.

This clonotype was seen a few times. The rearrangement links TRBV20-1 to TRBJ2-6, with D unclear. The V end was cut by 2 bases, the J end by 0 bases, with 11 bases between. This CDR3 region has 16 residues. The germline V gene encodes CDR1 DFQATT and CDR2 SNEGSKA (reference sequence). CDR3: CSARLVLFSGANVLTF. As DNA, the CDR3 is TGCAGTGCTAGATTAGTATTGTTCTCTGGGGCCAACGTCCTGACTTTC.

This clonotype was counted only a few times. The chain joins TRBV10-2 to TRBJ2-1, with a weak D call TRBD2 (6 bases). Between the trimmed V and J ends, which lost 5 bases and 9 bases, there was a span of 20 bases. The CDR3 has 15 amino acids. Per the germline V gene, CDR1 is WSHSY and CDR2 is SAAADI. As DNA, the CDR3 is TGCGCCAGCAGTCGATCCAGACTAGTATTGGGTGAGCAGTTCTTC. It encodes CASSRSRLVLGEQFF.

This clonotype was observed at least ten times. This chain links TRBV7-9 with TRBJ2-3; 11 bases align to TRBD2. This CDR3 is 18 amino acids long. CDR1 and CDR2 from the germline V gene are SEHNR and FQNEAQ (reference sequence). J lost 1 base, V lost 6 bases, and 12 bases had no gene match. CDR3 sequence (DNA): TGTGCCAGCAGACCGACTAGCGGGGAGCCCTCTGGCACAGATACGCAGTATTTT. Protein product: CASRPTSGEPSGTDTQYF. Together with reference TRBV7-9 and TRBJ2-3, the CDR3 gives the full variable domain: DTGVSQNPRHKITKRGQNVTFRCDPISEHNRLYWYRQTLGQGPEFLTYFQNEAQLEKSRLLSDRFSAERPKGSFSTLEIQRTEQGDSAMYLCASRPTSGEPSGTDTQYFGPGTRLTVL.

The chain uses TRBV7-2 and TRBJ2-7, with D perhaps TRBD2 (5 bases). Trimming left V 1 base short and J 2 bases short, with 9 bases between. Germline CDR1 and CDR2: SGHTA and FQGNSA. The CDR3 runs to 14 residues. In DNA form, the CDR3 reads TGTGCCAGCAGCTTAGGAGGGAACACCTACGAGCAGTACTTC. Translating gives CASSLGGNTYEQYF. Looking up the rest from reference TRBV7-2 and TRBJ2-7 gives the full variable domain: GAGVSQSPSNKVTEKGKDVELRCDPISGHTALYWYRQSLGQGLEFLIYFQGNSAPDKSGLPSDRFSAERTGGSVSTLTIQRTQQEDSAVYLCASSLGGNTYEQYFGPGTRLTVT.

The CDR3 nucleotides read TGTGCCACCCGAAACACCGCAACTAATGAAAAACTGTTTTTT. Encoded protein: CATRNTATNEKLFF. The chain recombines TRBV7-2 with TRBJ1-4; D is ambiguous. CDR3 length: 14 amino acids. Germline V gene data show CDR1 as SGHTA and CDR2 as FQGNSA. V shed 10 bases and J shed 0 bases, with 12 bases lying between them.

The rearrangement links TRBV6-2 or TRBV6-3 to TRBJ2-1; maybe TRBD2 (5 bases). The CDR3 length is 14 residues. Per the germline V gene, CDR1 is MNHEY and CDR2 is SVGEGT. Trimming shortened V by 6 bases and J by 8 bases, and 17 bases separated the two germline ends. The CDR3 region has the DNA TGTGCCAGCAGCGCTAGCAGCCCCGTACATGAGCAGTTCTTC. It specifies CASSASSPVHEQFF.

This clonotype has just a few counts. This rearrangement joins TRBV7-3 to TRBJ2-3; the D is unclear. The germline V gene has CDR1 SGHTA and CDR2 FQGTGA. The CDR3 has 15 amino acids. V was cut by 5 bases and J by 1 base, with 13 bases left in between. CDR3 coding DNA: TGTGCCAGCAGCCACCGACAAGAGGGCACAGATACGCAGTATTTT. Residues: CASSHRQEGTDTQYF.

The V gene is TRBV5-6, the J gene TRBJ1-1, with D uncertain. Per the germline V gene, CDR1 is SGHDT and CDR2 is YYEEEE. This CDR3 comprises 14 residues. Trimming left V 6 bases short and J 0 bases short, with 12 bases between. CDR3 DNA sequence: TGTGCCAGCACGACGGGAGGAATGAACACTGAAGCTTTCTTT. Residues: CASTTGGMNTEAFF.

At least ten counts were recorded for this clonotype. This rearrangement joins TRBV7-8 to TRBJ2-5; D assignment may be TRBD1 or TRBD2 (5 bases each). Trimming took off 5 bases at V and 5 bases at J, with 15 bases between the two ends. In germline, CDR1 is SGHVS, CDR2 FQNEAQ. This CDR3 is built from 14 residues. The chain's CDR3 is CASSTGPPVETQYF. The CDR3 DNA sequence: TGTGCCAGCAGCACGGGACCGCCCGTCGAGACCCAGTACTTC.

The chain carries TRBV7-6 and TRBJ2-7; D is perhaps TRBD1 or TRBD2 (5 bases each). The germline V gene encodes CDR1 SGHVS and CDR2 FNYEAQ. With 3 bases removed from V and 2 bases from J, the gap between germline ends came to 14 bases. There are 15 residues in the CDR3. The CDR3: CASSFEWGSPYEQYF. In DNA form, the CDR3 reads TGTGCCAGCAGCTTTGAATGGGGGTCCCCCTACGAGCAGTACTTC.

V usage is TRBV7-9 and J usage is TRBJ2-1; 9 nucleotides line up with TRBD2. The V and J ends lost 5 bases and 7 bases, in that order; junction bases with no gene match: 12. The germline CDR1 and CDR2 sequences are SEHNR and FQNEAQ (reference sequence). This CDR3 spans 16 amino acids. The CDR3 DNA follows: TGTGCCAGCAGCGCAAAAGAGCGGGGGGCGTTTAATGAGCAGTTCTTC. This gives the protein CASSAKERGAFNEQFF.